The 14 T cell receptor beta chains reported below all come from one sample, sequenced in a study of T cell changes during pregnancy in multiple sclerosis (dated by TCRdb to the late 2010s). The library relied on the immunoSEQ multiplex PCR assay. The clones in this table, taken by TCRdb from immuneACCESS, are in-frame only. Not every clone is retained; where verified, under half of the shortfall comes from an unresolved V gene, and the cause of the rest is unknown. Within this sample are around 80,000 clones, with approximately 93% of them counted one time only. Roughly 0.93% of the sample rests with the top ten. Sequenced material: peripheral blood, taken in the second trimester of pregnancy. The receptors here all came from a female donor in good health, enrolled as a control in a pregnancy study.

CDR3 DNA: TGTGCCAGTCTTCGGGCTAGCGCGGCCTACGAGCAGTACTTC. Its translation is CASLRASAAYEQYF. This chain links TRBV2 with TRBJ2-7; D possibly corresponds to TRBD2 (6 bases). CDR1 is SNHLY and CDR2 is FYNNEI in the germline V gene. This CDR3 has 14 residues. V gave up 9 bases and J gave up 2 bases, with 17 bases separating them. Supplemented by reference TRBV2 and TRBJ2-7, the full variable domain reads EPEVTQTPSHQVTQMGQEVILRCVPISNHLYFYWYRQILGQKVEFLVSFYNNEISEKSEIFDDQFSVERPDGSNFTLKIRSTKLEDSAMYFCASLRASAAYEQYFGPGTRLTVT.

As DNA, the CDR3 is TGTGCCAGCAGTTTAAGGACAGGCGGAATGATGAACACTGAAGCTTTCTTT. Translating gives CASSLRTGGMMNTEAFF. The genes are TRBV27 and TRBJ1-1; TRBD1 matches 7 bases. The CDR3 spans 17 residues. V lost 2 bases, J lost 0 bases, and 9 bases stayed unmatched. The germline V gene has CDR1 MNHEY and CDR2 SMNVEV (reference sequence).

CDR3 loop: CASRGLDGGRSYEQYF. As DNA, the CDR3 is TGTGCCAGCAGGGGGTTAGACGGGGGGCGATCCTACGAGCAGTACTTC. V gene TRBV28 combines with J gene TRBJ2-7, with D perhaps TRBD2 (7 bases). Germline V gene data show CDR1 as MDHEN and CDR2 as SYDVKM. CDR3 length: 16 amino acids. The V and J ends lost 6 bases and 1 base respectively, with 19 bases between them.

The chain has TRBV11-2 and TRBJ2-5; 7 bases map to TRBD2. The CDR3 contains 14 residues. Trimming at V came to 3 bases and at J to 9 bases, leaving 10 bases not matched to a gene. CDR1 and CDR2 (germline): SGHAT, FQNNGV. The CDR3 loop reads CASSLEVNLAAQYF. The CDR3 DNA sequence: TGTGCCAGCAGCTTGGAAGTGAATCTAGCGGCCCAGTACTTC.

The chain couples TRBV5-4 to TRBJ1-3; the D gene is possibly TRBD1 (5 bases). CDR1 is SGHNT, CDR2 YYREEE, per germline (reference sequence). Between the trimmed V and J ends, which lost 4 bases and 8 bases, there was a span of 16 bases. The CDR3 length is 14 residues. CDR3 protein: CASSRGTDKDTIYF. CDR3 bases: TGTGCCAGCAGCCGAGGGACTGACAAGGACACCATATATTTT. Looking up the rest from reference TRBV5-4 and TRBJ1-3 gives the full variable domain: ETGVTQSPTHLIKTRGQQVTLRCSSQSGHNTVSWYQQALGQGPQFIFQYYREEENGRGNFPPRFSGLQFPNYSSELNVNALELDDSALYLCASSRGTDKDTIYFGEGSWLTVV.

The V and J genes are TRBV6-1 and TRBJ2-1; 11 bases fit TRBD2. This CDR3 has 16 amino acids. V lost 3 bases to trimming and J lost 14 bases; unmatched junction nucleotides: 15. CDR1 is MNHNS, CDR2 SASEGT, per germline. CDR3 in amino acids: CASSEILAGGLGGEFF. The CDR3 nucleotides read TGTGCCAGCAGTGAGATTCTAGCGGGAGGCCTAGGAGGAGAGTTCTTC.

The chain carries TRBV25-1 and TRBJ2-1, with D uncertain. Germline assignment: CDR1 MGHDK and CDR2 SYGVNS. The CDR3 consists of 11 residues. V was pared by 4 bases and J by 8 bases, with 6 bases between. The CDR3 nucleotides are TGTGCCAGCAGTGCCTCGTATGAGCAGTTCTTC. This encodes CASSASYEQFF. Together with reference TRBV25-1 and TRBJ2-1, the CDR3 gives the full variable domain: EADIYQTPRYLVIGTGKKITLECSQTMGHDKMYWYQQDPGMELHLIHYSYGVNSTEKGDLSSESTVSRIRTEHFPLTLESARPSHTSQYLCASSASYEQFFGPGTRLTVL.

This chain connects TRBV2 to TRBJ1-2; 8 nucleotides match TRBD1. This CDR3 has 13 residues. The V and J ends lost 6 bases and 0 bases, in that order; junction bases with no gene match: 0. Germline V gives CDR1 SNHLY, CDR2 FYNNEI. The CDR3 nucleotides are TGTGCCAGCAGGGGACAGGCTAACTATGGCTACACCTTC. As protein: CASRGQANYGYTF. Supplemented by reference TRBV2 and TRBJ1-2, the full variable domain reads EPEVTQTPSHQVTQMGQEVILRCVPISNHLYFYWYRQILGQKVEFLVSFYNNEISEKSEIFDDQFSVERPDGSNFTLKIRSTKLEDSAMYFCASRGQANYGYTFGSGTRLTVV.

The chain combines TRBV29-1 with TRBJ2-1; 13 nucleotides line up with TRBD2. Germline V gives CDR1 SQVTM, CDR2 ANQGSEA. The CDR3 spans 14 residues. V was clipped by 4 bases and J by 10 bases; unmatched bases: 7. This CDR3 reads CSVVGLAGKVEQFF. The CDR3 DNA follows: TGCAGCGTTGTGGGACTAGCGGGAAAAGTCGAGCAGTTCTTC.

The chain combines TRBV19 with TRBJ2-1, with TRBD2 matching 12 bases. The CDR3 loop spans 15 amino acids. Germline loops: CDR1 LNHDA, CDR2 SQIVND (reference sequence). Trimming at V came to 10 bases and at J to 4 bases, leaving 8 bases not matched to a gene. CDR3: CATLQLAGGYNEQFF. CDR3 coding DNA: TGTGCCACCCTACAGCTAGCGGGAGGGTACAATGAGCAGTTCTTC.

V gene TRBV5-4 combines with J gene TRBJ2-7; possibly TRBD2 for D (6 bases). The CDR3 totals 14 residues. Trimming shortened V by 0 bases and J by 2 bases, and 9 bases separated the two germline ends. The germline V gene encodes CDR1 SGHNT and CDR2 YYREEE (reference sequence). CDR3 amino acids: CASSLDPGAYEQYF. The CDR3 nucleotides read TGTGCCAGCAGCTTGGACCCGGGAGCCTACGAGCAGTACTTC.

The chain carries TRBV5-1 and TRBJ2-2; tentatively, D is TRBD2 (5 bases). Per the germline V gene, CDR1 is SGHRS and CDR2 is YFSETQ. CDR3 length: 13 amino acids. V dropped 4 bases and J dropped 6 bases, with 10 bases sitting between them. The CDR3 DNA reads as TGCGCCAGCAGCGTACTAGTAGCCGGGGAGCTGTTTTTT. Its translation is CASSVLVAGELFF.

The chain carries TRBV2 and TRBJ2-2; 12 nucleotides line up with TRBD1. This CDR3 is built from 16 residues. The V gene end was trimmed by 8 bases and the J gene end by 5 bases; junction bases not matched to a gene: 9. CDR1 SNHLY and CDR2 FYNNEI come from the germline V gene. CDR3 protein: CASVPGQGAGTGELFF. CDR3 DNA: TGTGCCAGCGTTCCGGGACAGGGGGCTGGGACCGGGGAGCTGTTTTTT.

The chain links TRBV7-9 to TRBJ2-3; the match to TRBD2 covers 7 bases. Trimming took 2 bases from V and 1 from J; bases not matched to a gene: 6. The CDR3 contains 16 residues. The germline gives CDR1 SEHNR, CDR2 FQNEAQ (reference sequence). In nucleotides, the CDR3 is TGTGCCAGCAGCTTATTAGGCGGGAGAGGCACAGATACGCAGTATTTT. Translation gives CASSLLGGRGTDTQYF.